The T cell receptor (beta chain) under discussion was sequenced for a study of blood T cell repertoires in COVID-19. For the study at large: Collection of acute and convalescent COVID-19 samples took place in the United States, Italy and Spain. T cells, B-cell-depleted T cells, or PBMCs provided the cDNA or gDNA that served as material.

Seattle patients were enrolled while actively infected and followed longitudinally. V was trimmed by 6 bases and J by 4 bases, leaving 12 bases between them. Germline V lookup: CDR1 MNHEY, CDR2 SVGAGI. The CDR3 is made up of 13 amino acids. The protocol was immunoSEQ multiplex PCR, while the TCRdb copy is restricted to in-frame clones and leaves out a portion. Of under 200,000 clones listed, approximately 84% are singletons. This TCR came from a woman aged 45-59 years with COVID-19, enrolled during active disease. Sequencing input: peripheral blood. This chain connects TRBV6-5 to TRBJ1-2; unclear D gene. The CDR3 protein is CASSPSVFYGYTF. CDR3 bases: TGTGCCAGCAGCCCGTCCGTCTTCTATGGCTACACCTTC.